This TCR beta chain originates from a study of blood T cells in healthy people across ages (dated by TCRdb to 2013 to 2016). Regarding the research as a whole: In model experiments, template switching captured about one uniquely barcoded TCR beta cDNA molecule for every two T cells. To track age-related changes in TCR beta repertoire diversity, the study relied on deep sequencing normalized with unique cDNA molecular identifiers. Four age groups were formed from the donors: young (average approximately 15 years), middle-aged (around 37), aged (62) and long-lived (roughly 81). To avoid experimental bias, donors of different ages were spread randomly across the sequencing lanes. Two additional independent replicas of 1 million unique cDNA reads from the same blood draw were analyzed for two donors (one aged 18 to 30 and one aged 80 or older).

As for this clonotype: Its antigen is not yet known. One base away there is no much larger clone; base qualities are not given.

Donors were 39 systemically healthy Caucasian individuals from Russia aged roughly 6 to 100 years. Approximately 9.3 milliliters of peripheral blood were drawn from each donor into EDTA-treated Vacutainer tubes. Ficoll-Paque density-gradient centrifugation was used to isolate PBMCs, with at least 7 million per sample. Trizol reagent was used to extract total RNA from the PBMCs, yielding at least 5 micrograms per sample. For every donor, an aliquot of PBMCs went through flow cytometry to measure the percentages of naive CD45RAhigh/CD27high T cells. Via the germline V gene (reference sequence), CDR1 is SSHAT and CDR2 FNYEAQ. CDR3 length: 15 amino acids, cysteine to phenylalanine. Only the CDR3 DNA is retained, 45 bases long and in frame from the first base. V is shortened by 3 bases, J by 5 bases, and the region joining them spans 16 bases. Library method: 5' RACE. The sequencer listed for this sample is Illumina HiSeq 2500. The second PCR ran for about 7 to 11 cycles and used a J-beta primer mix along with a sample-barcoded 5' primer. A template-switch 5' adaptor carrying 12 random nucleotides introduced a unique molecular identifier onto each TCR beta cDNA molecule. Each sample yielded at least 2.5 million CDR3-containing paired-end reads. First-strand cDNA was synthesized from all RNA with the Mint cDNA synthesis kit, primed by a TRBC-specific oligonucleotide. All cDNA was treated with uracil-DNA glycosylase and then went through a first 18-cycle PCR with the universal primers M1SS and BC2_uni_R. From the authors' description of their analysis: Normalization of each sample was performed by random selection of 1 million high-quality reads, each carrying a distinct molecular identifier. Reads with shared molecular identifiers were discarded instead of being binned into consensus sequences. CDR3 identification, clonotype clustering and error correction used MiTCR with a Q25 quality threshold and the strictest error-elimination algorithm. Lower-bound total TCR beta diversity was estimated with a nonparametric unseen species model using Euler transformation. TCRdb redid the processing of the public reads, applying fastp at Q25 and MiXCR, and retained in-frame beta chains. Under each unique CDR3 protein, matching rows form one entry showing the most common genes and DNA. These V and J calls rely on TCRdb rather than the paper's analysis. Present in this sample are under 1,000,000 distinct CDR3 sequences, about 46% of which were seen just once. Roughly 20% of the sample is taken by the ten largest.

On the study overall, not on this receptor specifically: Total diversity estimates from one million sequenced T cells were considered lower bounds and underestimates. As age increased, observed TCR beta diversity per million T cells dropped in a roughly linear way, and a significant reduction was already evident by age around 41. Donor CMV infection status was unknown, potentially confounding age-related changes in expanded clonotypes. There was a strong correlation between observed TCR beta diversity and the percentage of naive T cells measured by flow cytometry. Compared with the aged group, the long-lived group had more naive CD4+ T cells, fewer expanded clones and increased TCR diversity, a pattern suggesting age selection. Since profiling was done on bulk unsorted PBMCs, naive and antigen-experienced compartments could not be conclusively compared.

The TCR comes from a man aged 80 or over in good health. The rearranged segments are TRBV7-7 and TRBJ2-5; a confident D gene designation cannot be given. Sequencing was done on a sample of blood. The CDR3: CASSLNAGVVETQYF. The sequenced DNA: TGTGCCAGCAGCTTGAATGCTGGGGTCGTGGAGACCCAGTACTTC.